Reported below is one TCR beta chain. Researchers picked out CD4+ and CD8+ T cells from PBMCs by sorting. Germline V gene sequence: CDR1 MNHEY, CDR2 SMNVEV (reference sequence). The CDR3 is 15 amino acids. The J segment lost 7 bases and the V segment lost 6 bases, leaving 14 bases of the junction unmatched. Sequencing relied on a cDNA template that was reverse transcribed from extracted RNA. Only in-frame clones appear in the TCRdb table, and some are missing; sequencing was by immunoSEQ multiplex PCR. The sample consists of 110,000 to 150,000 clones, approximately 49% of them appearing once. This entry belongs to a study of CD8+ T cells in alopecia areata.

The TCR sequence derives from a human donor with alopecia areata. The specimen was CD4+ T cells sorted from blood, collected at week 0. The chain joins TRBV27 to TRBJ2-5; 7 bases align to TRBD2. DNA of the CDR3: TGTGCCAGCAGCCCCGGACGGCGGGAGAGGGTGACCCAGTACTTC. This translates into CASSPGRRERVTQYF.